The 21 T cell receptor beta chains below come from one sample, sequenced in a study of regulatory T cells in long-lasting Graves disease. Preparation of the TCR library used RNA extracted from PBMCs. TCRdb ran MiXCR on the reads and lists one entry per CDR3 protein. The repertoire has 1,000 to 1,500 distinct CDR3 sequences, approximately 58% of them found once; the top ten carry 14% to 15%. Source: peripheral blood mononuclear cells (PBMCs), taken with antithyroid drug treatment, in newly diagnosed or persistent Graves disease (not recorded which). The receptor set was obtained from a female donor with Graves disease.

The rearrangement uses TRBV27 and TRBJ2-1; D remains ambiguous. CDR1 and CDR2 (germline): MNHEY, SMNVEV (reference sequence). V was cut by 8 bases and J by 0 bases, with 14 bases left in between. The CDR3 runs to 15 residues. CDR3 sequence reads: CASLEGRNSYNEQFF. The DNA for the CDR3 is TGTGCCAGCCTCGAAGGGCGTAACTCCTACAATGAGCAGTTCTTC.

This rearrangement joins TRBV27 to TRBJ1-5; TRBD1 might be the D (6 bases). The CDR3 runs 15 residues. Germline loops: CDR1 MNHEY, CDR2 SMNVEV (reference sequence). The ends were cut back, 0 bases at V and 6 bases at J, with 12 bases in the middle. The DNA of the CDR3 is TGTGCCAGCAGTTTATCGGGGGGGGCCTCTCAGCCCCAGCATTTT. This encodes CASSLSGGASQPQHF.

The genes are TRBV6-4 and TRBJ2-1; a possible D gene is TRBD2 (6 bases). The germline V and J ends were trimmed by 2 bases and 0 bases, with 8 bases remaining between them. The germline V gene encodes CDR1 MRHNA and CDR2 SNTAGT. This CDR3 region has 15 residues. In nucleotides, the CDR3 is TGTGCCAGCAGTGACAGTAGCGGCTCCTACAATGAGCAGTTCTTC. It specifies CASSDSSGSYNEQFF.

The J gene is TRBJ2-7, the V gene TRBV12-3 or TRBV12-4, with unresolved D. This CDR3 comprises 14 residues. Deletions cut 2 bases from V and 2 bases from J, with 10 bases between. The CDR3 protein is CASSLTAFTYEQYF. In DNA, the CDR3 is TGTGCCAGCAGTTTAACGGCGTTTACCTACGAGCAGTACTTC.

The chain uses TRBV25-1 and TRBJ2-1; 8 bases are shared with TRBD2. V gave up 6 bases and J gave up 8 bases; unmatched junction bases: 6. This CDR3 contains 13 residues. Germline loops: CDR1 MGHDK, CDR2 SYGVNS. The CDR3 loop reads CASRTDGGDEQFF. The CDR3 nucleotides are TGTGCCAGCAGAACGGACGGGGGGGATGAGCAGTTCTTC.

This clonotype has just a few counts. The rearrangement uses TRBV7-9 and TRBJ2-5; the D gene is possibly TRBD2 (7 bases). This CDR3 is built from 15 residues. Deletions cut 4 bases from V and 5 bases from J, with 17 bases between. Germline CDR1 and CDR2: SEHNR and FQNEAQ (reference sequence). This CDR3 reads CASSSLRGAGETQYF. In nucleotides, the CDR3 is TGTGCCAGCAGCTCTCTTCGGGGGGCGGGCGAGACCCAGTACTTC.

The chain couples TRBV4-1 to TRBJ2-1; 9 bases are shared with TRBD2. The CDR3 covers 15 residues. Germline V gene lookup returns CDR1 MGHRA and CDR2 YSYEKL. V lost 2 bases to trimming and J lost 7 bases; unmatched junction nucleotides: 6. The CDR3 sequence: CASSQQAGGRNEQFF. In DNA form, the CDR3 reads TGCGCCAGCAGCCAACAAGCGGGAGGTAGAAATGAGCAGTTCTTC.

This clonotype was recorded a few times. An end of the junction differs from the germline gene, which may be a read error. CDR3 coding DNA: TGTGCCAGTAGTCACAAGGGGGGCAGGTCACTCTTC. This translates into CASSHKGGRSLF. The J gene is TRBJ2-1, the V gene TRBV19; D is possibly TRBD1 or TRBD2 (6 bases each). The CDR3 has 12 amino acids. Germline CDR1 is LNHDA and CDR2 is SQIVND (reference sequence).

The J gene is TRBJ2-3, the V gene TRBV2; D not certain. This CDR3 is built from 12 residues. Germline V gene lookup returns CDR1 SNHLY and CDR2 FYNNEI. Trimming cost V 6 bases and J 8 bases, with 12 bases left between them. In DNA, the CDR3 is TGTGCCAGCAGAGAGGTGGTACTTACGCAGTATTTT. Protein product: CASREVVLTQYF.

This clonotype was found a few times. This rearrangement joins TRBV28 to TRBJ2-7; D gene unclear. With 3 bases removed from V and 2 bases from J, the gap between germline ends came to 11 bases. The CDR3 runs to 14 residues. Germline V CDR1 and CDR2: MDHEN, SYDVKM. The CDR3 sequence is CASSFPDGTYEQYF. The CDR3 coding sequence is TGTGCCAGCAGTTTCCCAGACGGAACCTACGAGCAGTACTTC.

The chain has TRBV15 and TRBJ2-7, with D perhaps TRBD1 (6 bases). The CDR3 loop spans 14 amino acids. V dropped 0 bases and J dropped 5 bases, with 11 bases sitting between them. Germline values: CDR1 LNHNV, CDR2 YYDKDF (reference sequence). CDR3 residues: CATSREDRQNEQYF. CDR3 coding DNA: TGTGCCACCAGCAGAGAGGACAGACAGAACGAGCAGTACTTC.

The sample holds a few counts of this clonotype. A read error may produce the germline difference seen at one junction end. The V and J genes are TRBV20-1 and TRBJ2-7; 7 bases fit TRBD2. This CDR3 region has 15 residues. Germline-derived CDR1 and CDR2 are DFQATT and SNEGSKA (reference sequence). The CDR3 region has the DNA TGCAGTGCTAGAGATCCTGTGTTCGGCAAGCGGGAACTGTGTTTC. Its protein product is CSARDPVFGKRELCF.

This clonotype was counted between two and nine times. The genes are TRBV6-5 and TRBJ2-7, with D perhaps given as TRBD1 or TRBD2 (5 bases each). The germline V gene encodes CDR1 MNHEY and CDR2 SVGAGI. The CDR3 runs 14 residues. V shed 5 bases and J shed 6 bases, with 17 bases lying between them. CDR3 loop: CASSPGTGGSEQYF. In DNA, the CDR3 is TGTGCCAGCAGTCCCGGGACGGGCGGGTCCGAGCAGTACTTC.

The chain joins TRBV19 to TRBJ2-4, with TRBD1 matching over 7 bases. With V trimmed by 5 bases and J by 0 bases, 7 bases remained unmatched. Germline assignment: CDR1 LNHDA and CDR2 SQIVND (reference sequence). CDR3 length: 16 residues. The CDR3 DNA reads as TGTGCCAGTAGTCTACGGACAGGACTAGCCAAAAACATTCAGTACTTC. It translates to CASSLRTGLAKNIQYF.

V is TRBV29-1 and J is TRBJ2-3, with D perhaps assigned TRBD1 or TRBD2 (5 bases each). Trimming left V 7 bases short and J 1 base short, with 9 bases between. The CDR3 totals 12 residues. From germline, CDR1 is SQVTM and CDR2 ANQGSEA. This CDR3 reads CSEGPGTDTQYF. CDR3 nucleotides: TGCAGCGAGGGACCCGGCACAGATACGCAGTATTTT.

CDR3 in DNA: TGTGCCAGCATGGGGGAACAGGGCCTGTATAGCAATCAGCCCCAGCATTTT. It encodes CASMGEQGLYSNQPQHF. This chain joins TRBV2 and TRBJ1-5, with D maybe TRBD1 (6 bases). This CDR3 spans 17 amino acids. Trimming removed 7 bases from V and 0 bases from J, with 19 bases in between. Germline CDR1 SNHLY, CDR2 FYNNEI.

This clonotype was observed a few times. V is TRBV18 and J is TRBJ2-5, with D unresolved. CDR3 length equals 15 residues. The V gene lost 0 bases and the J gene lost 0 bases, with 8 bases spanning the gap. In germline, CDR1 is KGHSH, CDR2 LQKENI. The CDR3 DNA follows: TGTGCCAGCTCACCACCGGGGTGGAACCAAGAGACCCAGTACTTC. Its translation: CASSPPGWNQETQYF.

The rearrangement links TRBV20-1 to TRBJ2-1, with TRBD2 as a possible D gene (5 bases). V lost 0 bases, J lost 9 bases, and 12 bases lay in between. The CDR3 length is 13 residues. The germline CDR1 and CDR2 sequences are DFQATT and SNEGSKA (reference sequence). The CDR3 DNA reads TGCAGTGCTAGAGATCTAGCATTGAGTGAGCAGTTCTTC. It translates to CSARDLALSEQFF.

This rearrangement joins TRBV7-8 to TRBJ2-3; 7 bases map to TRBD2. Unmatched junction bases numbered 9, after V lost 1 base and J lost 8 bases. The CDR3 extends over 15 amino acids. Germline loops: CDR1 SGHVS, CDR2 FQNEAQ. Written as DNA, the CDR3 is TGTGCCAGCAGCTTAGAGGGACGACTAGCACTTACGCAGTATTTT. Residues: CASSLEGRLALTQYF.

This clonotype was observed a handful of times. A junction boundary mismatches the germline segment, possibly from a read error. The V call is TRBV7-7, the J call TRBJ2-3; D uncertain. Germline CDR1 reads SSHAT; CDR2 reads FNYEAQ (reference sequence). The CDR3 covers 14 residues. DNA of the CDR3: TGTGCTAGCAGCTTATACAGTGGCGCAGATACGCAGTATTTT. It yields the protein CASSLYSGADTQYF.

This clonotype turned up a few times. The chain combines TRBV6-4 with TRBJ2-1, with 11 bases lining up with TRBD2. This CDR3 has 16 residues. The germline V gene has CDR1 MRHNA and CDR2 SNTAGT. V trimming: 0 bases; J trimming: 3 bases; junction bases outside the gene matches: 1. CDR3 DNA sequence: TGTGCCAGCAGTGACTCAGGGACTAGCGGCTACAATGAGCAGTTCTTC. It specifies CASSDSGTSGYNEQFF.